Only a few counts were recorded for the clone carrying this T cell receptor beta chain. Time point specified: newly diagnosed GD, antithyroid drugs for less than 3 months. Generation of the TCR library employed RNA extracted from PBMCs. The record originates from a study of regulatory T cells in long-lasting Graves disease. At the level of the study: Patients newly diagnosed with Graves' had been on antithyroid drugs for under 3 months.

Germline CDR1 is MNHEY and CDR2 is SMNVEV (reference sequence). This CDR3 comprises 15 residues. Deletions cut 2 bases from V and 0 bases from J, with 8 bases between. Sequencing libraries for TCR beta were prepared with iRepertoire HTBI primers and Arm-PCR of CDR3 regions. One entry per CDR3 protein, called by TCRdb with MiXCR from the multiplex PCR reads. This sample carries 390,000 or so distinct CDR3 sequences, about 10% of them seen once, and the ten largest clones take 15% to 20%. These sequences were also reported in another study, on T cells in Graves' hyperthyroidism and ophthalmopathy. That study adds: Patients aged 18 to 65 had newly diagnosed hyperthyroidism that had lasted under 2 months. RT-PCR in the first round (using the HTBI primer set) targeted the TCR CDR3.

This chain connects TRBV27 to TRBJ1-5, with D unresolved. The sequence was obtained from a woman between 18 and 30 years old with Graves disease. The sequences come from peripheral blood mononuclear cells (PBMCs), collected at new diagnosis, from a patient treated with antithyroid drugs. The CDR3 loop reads CASSLNGDSNQPQHF. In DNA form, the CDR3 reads TGTGCCAGCAGTTTAAACGGGGATAGCAATCAGCCCCAGCATTTT.